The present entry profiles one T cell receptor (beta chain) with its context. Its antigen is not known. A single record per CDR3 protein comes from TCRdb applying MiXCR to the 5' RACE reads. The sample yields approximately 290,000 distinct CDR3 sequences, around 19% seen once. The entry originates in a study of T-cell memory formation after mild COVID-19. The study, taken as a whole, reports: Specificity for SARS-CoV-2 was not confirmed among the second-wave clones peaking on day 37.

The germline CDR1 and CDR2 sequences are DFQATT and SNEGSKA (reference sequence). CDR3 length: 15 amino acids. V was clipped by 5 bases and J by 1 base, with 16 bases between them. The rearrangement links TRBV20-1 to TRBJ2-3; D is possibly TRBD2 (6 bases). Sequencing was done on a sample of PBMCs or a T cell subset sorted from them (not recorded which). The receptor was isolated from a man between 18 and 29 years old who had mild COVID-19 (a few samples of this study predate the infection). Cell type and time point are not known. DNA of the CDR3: TGCAGTGCTGGAGCCAGGGAGGTGGGCACAGATACGCAGTATTTT. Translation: CSAGAREVGTDTQYF.